This T cell receptor (beta chain) was retrieved from a study of regulatory T cells in long-lasting Graves disease. The time point here: persistent/refractory GD, antithyroid drugs over 5 years with positive TRAb. The TCR library was prepared using RNA isolated from PBMCs. The collection involved drawing roughly 9.1 milliliters of peripheral blood into EDTA tubes. Through Arm-PCR of CDR3 regions and iRepertoire HTBI primers, TCR beta libraries were built. Authors' data handling: Among the samples, under 70 TRBV and 14 to 15 TRBJ segments were identified. TCRdb recomputed calls from the multiplex PCR reads with MiXCR, one row per CDR3 protein. The V and J calls were not made by the authors but by TCRdb's processing. The sample shows around 430,000 distinct CDR3 sequences, 20% to 25% of them seen only once. Regarding this clonotype: What it binds is unknown.

Study outcomes and limitations: The study found lower TCR diversity in persistent Graves' patients than in newly diagnosed ones. Possibly, too few samples lowered accuracy.

The specimen comprised peripheral blood mononuclear cells (PBMCs), sampled when the disease was refractory, from a patient treated with antithyroid drugs. The TCR comes from a female donor with Graves disease.

The DNA of the CDR3 is TGTGCCAGCAACTTAGCGGGAGTTAAGTGGTCCTACAATGAGCAGTTCTTC. Protein sequence: CASNLAGVKWSYNEQFF. The chain has TRBV2 and TRBJ2-1, with 9 nucleotides matching TRBD2. This CDR3 is 17 amino acids long. Looked up from germline, CDR1 is SNHLY and CDR2 is FYNNEI. The ends lost 7 bases at V and 1 base at J; junction bases unmatched: 11.